What follows are 21 T cell receptor beta chains derived from one specimen sequenced in a study of beta chain features in type 1 diabetes. Findings and limits, study-wide: Moderate but significant shortening of TCRB CDR3s was recorded in all four CD4+ subsets from Type 1 diabetes patients.

cDNA synthesis used the whole RNA isolate, giving expressed TCRB sequences. Assay used: immunoSEQ multiplex PCR; TCRdb lists only in-frame clones, some missing. This sample has under 150,000 clones, with around 9% found just once. Their antigen targets remain unknown. Sequencing was done on a sample of central memory CD4+ T cells from blood. The receptors were gathered from a young man with type 1 diabetes.

With regard to this clone: The same CDR3 arises from other DNA sequences in this sample as well. This chain connects TRBV6-5 to TRBJ2-1, with 11 bases identical to TRBD2. The CDR3 is 14 amino acids. V shed 6 bases, J shed 7 bases, and the junction held 5 bases outside the gene matches. Germline V gene data show CDR1 as MNHEY and CDR2 as SVGAGI. The chain's CDR3 is CASRTGLAGNEQFF. CDR3 bases: TGTGCCAGCAGAACTGGACTAGCGGGTAATGAGCAGTTCTTC.

There are a few counts of this clone. DNA for the CDR3: TGTGCCAGCAGTGCACAGACCAACTATGGCTACACCTTC. Residues: CASSAQTNYGYTF. The rearrangement uses TRBV25-1 and TRBJ1-2; the D is unclear. Trimming stripped 4 bases from V and 2 bases from J, with 8 bases between. Germline CDR1 is MGHDK and CDR2 is SYGVNS. The CDR3 has 13 amino acids.

This clone has just a few counts. This chain links TRBV6-6 with TRBJ1-4; D is unclear. V was pared by 7 bases and J by 3 bases, with 9 bases between. Germline V lookup: CDR1 MNHNY, CDR2 SVGAGI (reference sequence). The CDR3 runs to 13 residues. The CDR3 bases are TGTGCCAGCAAGCGGTCCGCTAATGAAAAACTGTTTTTT. As protein: CASKRSANEKLFF.

Worth noting for this clone: The identical CDR3 is also encoded by other nucleotide sequences in the sample. The chain links TRBV7-2 to TRBJ2-7, with TRBD2 matching over 9 bases. Germline V CDR1 and CDR2: SGHTA, FQGNSA. This CDR3 region has 15 residues. V lost 1 base to trimming and J lost 4 bases; unmatched junction nucleotides: 5. This CDR3 is CASSLGGGAVYEQYF. The DNA for the CDR3 is TGTGCCAGCAGCTTAGGCGGGGGGGCCGTATACGAGCAGTACTTC. Using reference TRBV7-2 and TRBJ2-7 for the parts outside the CDR3, the full variable domain is GAGVSQSPSNKVTEKGKDVELRCDPISGHTALYWYRQSLGQGLEFLIYFQGNSAPDKSGLPSDRFSAERTGGSVSTLTIQRTQQEDSAVYLCASSLGGGAVYEQYFGPGTRLTVT.

This clone was found a few times. The chain couples TRBV5-6 to TRBJ2-6; D is undetermined. From germline, CDR1 is SGHDT and CDR2 YYEEEE. The CDR3 contains 18 residues. Trimming shortened V by 0 bases and J by 0 bases, and 13 bases separated the two germline ends. CDR3 in DNA: TGTGCCAGCAGCTTGGGAATCGGTATAAGCTCTGGGGCCAACGTCCTGACTTTC. Translation gives CASSLGIGISSGANVLTF.

As to this clone: The sample holds other DNA sequences that translate to the same CDR3. The rearrangement uses TRBV15 and TRBJ1-6; 9 bases are shared with TRBD1. Germline V lookup: CDR1 LNHNV, CDR2 YYDKDF (reference sequence). This CDR3 is 15 amino acids long. Trimming took 0 bases from V and 10 from J; bases not matched to a gene: 4. The CDR3 here is CATSRDGTGSSPLHF. DNA of the CDR3: TGTGCCACCAGCAGAGATGGGACAGGGTCCTCACCCCTCCACTTT.

The gene calls are TRBV27 and TRBJ2-7, with D unclear. The CDR3 consists of 12 residues. Trimming removed 4 bases from V and 0 bases from J, with 4 bases in between. Per the germline V gene, CDR1 is MNHEY and CDR2 is SMNVEV (reference sequence). In nucleotides, the CDR3 is TGTGCCAGCAGTTCCAGCTCCTACGAGCAGTACTTC. Translating gives CASSSSSYEQYF.

This clone turned up a few times. The chain combines TRBV4-2 with TRBJ2-5; 7 nucleotides agree with TRBD1. CDR1 and CDR2 (germline): LGHNA, YNFKEQ. The CDR3 contains 14 residues. V was pared by 5 bases and J by 3 bases, with 6 bases of the junction left unmatched. DNA for the CDR3: TGTGCCAGCAGCTGGACCGGGACAGAAGAGACCCAGTACTTC. Translated, it gives CASSWTGTEETQYF.

The chain recombines TRBV2 with TRBJ1-6; 8 nucleotides agree with TRBD1. The germline V gene encodes CDR1 SNHLY and CDR2 FYNNEI. The CDR3 loop spans 14 amino acids. Trimming removed 7 bases from V and 9 bases from J; junction bases left unmatched: 8. This CDR3 is CASNGQGGSSPLHF. The CDR3, as DNA: TGTGCCAGCAATGGACAGGGTGGGAGTTCACCCCTCCACTTT.

This chain connects TRBV9 to TRBJ2-7; D is ambiguous. V lost 0 bases and J lost 6, with 7 bases in between. The CDR3 sequence is 12 residues long. The germline gives CDR1 SGDLS, CDR2 YYNGEE. DNA for the CDR3: TGTGCCAGCAGCGTAGCCGGGTCCGAGCAGTACTTC. Amino acids: CASSVAGSEQYF.

This chain uses TRBV7-8 with TRBJ1-5; D call uncertain. The germline CDR1 and CDR2 sequences are SGHVS and FQNEAQ. V lost 2 bases and J lost 5, with 7 bases in between. This CDR3 contains 13 residues. CDR3 sequence: CASSLNSYQPQHF. The CDR3 DNA reads TGTGCCAGCAGCTTAAACAGCTATCAGCCCCAGCATTTT.

The chain has TRBV27 and TRBJ2-6; D not certain. There are 14 residues in the CDR3. Germline lookup yields CDR1 MNHEY and CDR2 SMNVEV (reference sequence). Trimming stripped 8 bases from V and 0 bases from J, with 8 bases between. The CDR3 reads CASRLTSGANVLTF. CDR3 nucleotide sequence: TGTGCCAGCCGACTGACCTCTGGGGCCAACGTCCTGACTTTC.

This clone has more than one count but fewer than ten. This chain links TRBV18 with TRBJ2-5, with 7 bases fitting TRBD1. The germline V gene encodes CDR1 KGHSH and CDR2 LQKENI. The junction had 6 bases not matched to a gene; V was cut back by 3 bases and J by 5 bases. This CDR3 comprises 14 residues. The CDR3 here is CASSPTGNGETQYF. The CDR3 coding sequence is TGTGCCAGCTCACCGACAGGGAACGGGGAGACCCAGTACTTC.

In its sample, this clone was seen a few times. This sequence joins TRBV30 and TRBJ2-7, with D perhaps TRBD2 (6 bases). Germline V gene sequence: CDR1 GTSNPN, CDR2 SVGIG (reference sequence). V was clipped by 1 base and J by 3 bases, with 10 bases between them. This CDR3 has 13 amino acids. CDR3 in DNA: TGTGCCTGGAGTGAAGGAGGGGACTACGAGCAGTACTTC. Translation: CAWSEGGDYEQYF.

This clone appeared a few times. Different DNA sequences within this sample yield the same CDR3. V and J are TRBV7-9 and TRBJ2-7; 8 bases line up with TRBD1. Unmatched junction bases numbered 4, after V lost 6 bases and J lost 3 bases. The CDR3 is 13 amino acids. CDR1 SEHNR and CDR2 FQNEAQ come from the germline V gene (reference sequence). CDR3 in amino acids: CASSSDRGYEQYF. Written as DNA, the CDR3 is TGTGCCAGCAGTTCCGACAGGGGCTACGAGCAGTACTTC.

The chain links TRBV30 to TRBJ1-6; 7 positions match TRBD1. Trimming at V came to 5 bases and at J to 8 bases, leaving 6 bases not matched to a gene. The length of the CDR3 is 13 residues. Germline V lookup: CDR1 GTSNPN, CDR2 SVGIG (reference sequence). The CDR3 here is CAWSGGSDSPLHF. The CDR3 bases are TGTGCCTGGTCAGGGGGATCGGATTCACCCCTCCACTTT. The full variable domain, with the rest looked up from reference TRBV30 and TRBJ1-6, is SQTIHQWPATLVQPVGSPLSLECTVEGTSNPNLYWYRQAAGRGLQLLFYSVGIGQISSEVPQNLSASRPQDRQFILSSKKLLLSDSGFYLCAWSGGSDSPLHFGNGTRLTVT.

The rearrangement uses TRBV11-2 and TRBJ2-5, with D perhaps TRBD2 (5 bases). There are 13 residues in the CDR3. Germline assignment: CDR1 SGHAT and CDR2 FQNNGV. V gave up 1 base and J gave up 5 bases, with 8 bases separating them. CDR3: CASSLGGSETQYF. The CDR3 nucleotides read TGTGCCAGCAGCTTAGGAGGGAGCGAGACCCAGTACTTC.

This chain's CDR3 is CASSQAVGGAGNEQFF. The CDR3 DNA reads TGTGCCAGCAGCCAAGCGGTCGGGGGGGCGGGCAATGAGCAGTTCTTC. The chain combines TRBV4-2 with TRBJ2-1; 8 positions agree with TRBD2. The germline V gene has CDR1 LGHNA and CDR2 YNFKEQ. J was trimmed by 6 bases and V by 1 base; bases with no gene match: 8. The CDR3 is 16 amino acids.

The chain employs TRBV27 and TRBJ2-7; TRBD1 aligns across 10 bases. CDR3 length: 16 amino acids. CDR1 is MNHEY and CDR2 is SMNVEV in the germline V gene (reference sequence). The ends lost 6 bases at V and 0 bases at J; junction bases unmatched: 8. The CDR3 coding sequence is TGTGCCAGCAGAACCACAAGGGACAGGGGCTCCTACGAGCAGTACTTC. Amino acid sequence: CASRTTRDRGSYEQYF.

The chain joins TRBV6-6 to TRBJ1-1, with D possibly matching TRBD1 (5 bases). Per the germline V gene, CDR1 is MNHNY and CDR2 is SVGAGI (reference sequence). This CDR3 has 14 residues. Trimming took off 5 bases at V and 4 bases at J, with 14 bases between the two ends. This CDR3 is CASSTDTSTTEAFF. CDR3 in DNA: TGTGCCAGCAGTACGGACACCTCGACCACTGAAGCTTTCTTT.

In its sample, this clone was seen many times. The gene calls are TRBV10-3 and TRBJ2-5; D might be TRBD2 (6 bases). This CDR3 comprises 17 residues. V was cut by 1 base and J by 5 bases, with 20 bases left in between. CDR1 ENHRY and CDR2 SYGVKD come from the germline V gene. For the CDR3, the DNA is TGTGCCATCAGTGAGTTCGGGGACTCCGGTAGGGGTGAGACCCAGTACTTC. Translating it yields CAISEFGDSGRGETQYF.